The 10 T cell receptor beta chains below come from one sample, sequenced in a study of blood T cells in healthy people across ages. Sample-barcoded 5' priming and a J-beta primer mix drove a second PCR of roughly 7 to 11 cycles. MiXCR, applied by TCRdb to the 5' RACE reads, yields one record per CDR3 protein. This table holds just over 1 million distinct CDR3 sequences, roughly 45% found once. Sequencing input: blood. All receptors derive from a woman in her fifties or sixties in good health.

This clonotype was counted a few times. The CDR3 sequence is CASRGGSSDTQYF. The CDR3 region has the DNA TGTGCCAGCAGAGGCGGGAGCTCAGATACGCAGTATTTT. The gene calls are TRBV27 and TRBJ2-3; 7 bases agree with TRBD2. Unmatched junction bases numbered 4, after V lost 6 bases and J lost 4 bases. This CDR3 has 13 amino acids. In germline, CDR1 is MNHEY, CDR2 SMNVEV (reference sequence).

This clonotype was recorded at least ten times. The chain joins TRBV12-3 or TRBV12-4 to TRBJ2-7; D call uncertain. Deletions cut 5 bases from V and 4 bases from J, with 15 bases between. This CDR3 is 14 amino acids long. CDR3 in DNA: TGTGCCAGCAGTCCTTCTCGGGCACGGTACGAGCAGTACTTC. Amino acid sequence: CASSPSRARYEQYF.

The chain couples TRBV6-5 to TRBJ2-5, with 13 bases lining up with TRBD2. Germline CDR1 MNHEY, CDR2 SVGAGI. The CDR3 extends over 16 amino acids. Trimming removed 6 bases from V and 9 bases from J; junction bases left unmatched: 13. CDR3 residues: CASSQLAGGPGEAQYF. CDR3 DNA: TGTGCCAGCAGCCAACTAGCGGGAGGGCCGGGGGAGGCCCAGTACTTC.

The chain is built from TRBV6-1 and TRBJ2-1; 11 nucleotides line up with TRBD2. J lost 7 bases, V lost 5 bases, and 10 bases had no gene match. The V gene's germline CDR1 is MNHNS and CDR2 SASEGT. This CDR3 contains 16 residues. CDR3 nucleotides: TGTGCCAGCAGTTTCAGGACTAGCGGGCTTGGGAATGAGCAGTTCTTC. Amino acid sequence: CASSFRTSGLGNEQFF.

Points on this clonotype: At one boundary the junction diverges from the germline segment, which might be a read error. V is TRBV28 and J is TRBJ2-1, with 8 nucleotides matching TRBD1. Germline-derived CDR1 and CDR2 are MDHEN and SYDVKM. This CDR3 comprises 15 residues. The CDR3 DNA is TGTGCCAGCAGACGACAGGGGAGAGGCTACAGTGAGCAGTTCTTC. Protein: CASRRQGRGYSEQFF.

CDR3 coding DNA: TGCAGTGCCCCGGGACTAGACGCGCTCGATGAGCAGTTCTTC. Translated: CSAPGLDALDEQFF. The chain recombines TRBV20-1 with TRBJ2-1; the match to TRBD2 covers 8 bases. Germline loops: CDR1 DFQATT, CDR2 SNEGSKA (reference sequence). The ends lost 6 bases at V and 8 bases at J; junction bases unmatched: 12. The CDR3 covers 14 residues.

DNA of the CDR3: TGCAGCGTACGACTAGCGGGAAGTAACGAGCAGTACTTC. Translation gives CSVRLAGSNEQYF. This sequence joins TRBV29-1 and TRBJ2-7, with TRBD2 identical over 11 bases. The germline V gene encodes CDR1 SQVTM and CDR2 ANQGSEA. V gave up 6 bases and J gave up 5 bases; unmatched junction bases: 6. The CDR3 has 13 amino acids.

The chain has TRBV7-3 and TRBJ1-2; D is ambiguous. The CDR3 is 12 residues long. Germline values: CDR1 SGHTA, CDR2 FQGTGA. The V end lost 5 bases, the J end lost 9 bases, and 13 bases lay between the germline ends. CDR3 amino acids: CASSGNEGSYTF. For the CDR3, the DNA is TGTGCCAGCAGCGGAAACGAGGGAAGCTACACCTTC.

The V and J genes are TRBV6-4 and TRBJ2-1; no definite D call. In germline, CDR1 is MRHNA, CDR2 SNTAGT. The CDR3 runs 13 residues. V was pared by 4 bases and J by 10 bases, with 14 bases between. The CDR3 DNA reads TGTGCCAGCAGTGCAGACTTAGTGGACGAGCAGTTCTTC. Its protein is CASSADLVDEQFF.

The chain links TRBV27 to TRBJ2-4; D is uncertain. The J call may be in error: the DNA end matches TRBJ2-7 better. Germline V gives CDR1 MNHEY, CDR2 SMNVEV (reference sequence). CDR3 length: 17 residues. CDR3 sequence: CASSLMAPGTADYEQYF. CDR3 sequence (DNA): TGTGCCAGCAGTTTAATGGCCCCCGGAACCGCGGACTACGAGCAGTACTTC.